One T cell receptor (beta chain) is described in this entry. The data were taken from a study of T-cell memory formation after mild COVID-19. Germline CDR1 is SGHNT and CDR2 is YYREEE (reference sequence). The CDR3 loop spans 17 amino acids. V dropped 2 bases and J dropped 1; count of bases not matched to a gene: 8. The authors produced TCR alpha and TCR beta cDNA libraries with sample barcodes and UMIs by 5'RACE using constant-segment primers. TCRdb processed the 5' RACE reads anew with MiXCR; each CDR3 protein has one entry. The profile shows fewer than 450,000 distinct CDR3 sequences, roughly 20% of them singletons.

This chain links TRBV5-4 with TRBJ2-7, with 11 positions matching TRBD2. The sequencing input was PBMCs or a T cell subset sorted from them (not recorded which). The origin of this receptor is an adult woman who had mild COVID-19 (a few samples of this study predate the infection). Cell type and time point are not known. CDR3 bases: TGTGCCAGCAGCTTACCGGGACTAGCGGAGCTATCCTACGAGCAGTACTTC. Encoded protein: CASSLPGLAELSYEQYF.